This T cell receptor (beta chain) was captured in a study of blood T cell repertoires in COVID-19 (dated by TCRdb to the early 2020s). At the level of the whole study: Samples covering the acute and convalescent phases of COVID-19 were provided by collaborators in the United States, Italy and Spain. The material from the prospective study consisted of cDNA or gDNA derived from T cells, B-cell-depleted T cells, or PBMCs. The dataset comprised deeply sampled blood TCRbeta repertoires from subjects exposed to, actively infected with, or recovered from COVID-19. The repertoires were released in a freely available public database meant as a resource for research on the immune response to SARS-CoV-2. Samples came from the ongoing ImmuneRACE study (first 160 participants) plus 1,254 subjects from 6 global collaborators. The sample metadata nearly always contained a de-identified subject ID, COVID-19 status, age in years and sex. Where available, HLA class I and class II types were obtained from metadata supplied by the sample provider rather than from assay-based typing.

TCRbeta CDR3 regions were amplified from genomic DNA using the immunoSEQ Assay, a bias-controlled multiplex PCR. From the authors' description of their analysis: The number of nucleated cells in each sample was estimated by amplification of reference gene primers within the assay. To quantify the absolute abundance of each unique TCRbeta CDR3 rearrangement, sequence reads were collapsed and filtered. For each sample, productive Simpson clonality was calculated as the square root of Simpson's diversity index across productive rearrangements. What TCRdb holds here is the immuneACCESS table cut down to in-frame rearrangements. Part of the clones is not present; checked against another copy, under half of the missing clones reflect an unresolved V gene, and the others are unexplained. The V and J calls and clone size come from that table; D and trimming were worked out from the DNA. This sample comprises approximately 110,000 clones, 75% to 90% of them detected only once. The top ten hold approximately 30% of the sample.

The paper as a whole reports these results and caveats: The quantity of clinical and demographic metadata differed by source and by participant and was supplied without curation.

From the cysteine up to the phenylalanine, the CDR3 has a length of 15 residues. Left in the record is the CDR3 DNA by itself, 45 bases read in frame from the first base. Trimming accounts for 5 bases at V and 2 bases at J, while the number of junction bases matched to no gene is 3. Sequences SNHLY (CDR1) and FYNNEI (CDR2) are obtained from the germline V gene. On this clone itself: The antigen it binds to is not known. Qualities for individual bases were not recorded, and no much larger clone is one base off.

The collaborating institutions used their own protocols to collect whole blood in K2EDTA tubes. Collaborator samples were shipped for TCRbeta analysis as frozen whole blood, isolated PBMCs, or DNA extracted from either sample type. The chain is made from TRBV2 and TRBJ2-1; TRBD2 matches 10 bases in the middle. The source of this sequence is a woman older than 75 with acute or convalescent COVID-19. The sequenced material came from peripheral blood. The DNA sequence is given as TGTGCCAGCAGTTCAAGCGGGGGGGCCTACAATGAGCAGTTCTTC. Translated, it gives CASSSSGGAYNEQFF. Here the CDR3 is joined to the reference TRBV2 and TRBJ2-1 genes, and the full variable domain is: EPEVTQTPSHQVTQMGQEVILRCVPISNHLYFYWYRQILGQKVEFLVSFYNNEISEKSEIFDDQFSVERPDGSNFTLKIRSTKLEDSAMYFCASSSSGGAYNEQFFGPGTRLTVL.